This T cell receptor beta chain was sequenced for a study of cytomegalovirus exposure and HLA in healthy donors. V was pared by 5 bases and J by 4 bases, with 0 bases of the junction left unmatched. CDR3 size: 13 residues. The germline CDR1 and CDR2 sequences are MNHEY and SVGAGI. Vbeta (60) and Jbeta (13) primers were used in the PCR. Libraries were prepared by immunoSEQ multiplex PCR; TCRdb keeps only in-frame clonotypes and omits some of them. Here the sample spans approximately 100,000 clones, 76% being singletons. Worth noting for this clone: No antigen is known for it.

Whole-study findings and limits: Relative to the roughly 640-donor mean, N-insertions were reportedly fewer in an Asian-associated ancestry cluster in a later analysis. Later analysis associated a missense DCLRE1C variant with TCR beta V- and J-gene trimming. There were several of the most significant clusters that appeared linked to common viral pathogens in a later analysis.

The source of this sequence is a man aged 40-55 years in good health and CMV-seronegative. The specimen sequenced was PBMCs. The chain couples TRBV6-5 to TRBJ1-5, with 9 positions matching TRBD1. CDR3 in DNA: TGTGCCAGCAGTGGGACAGGGAATCAGCCCCAGCATTTT. Amino acids: CASSGTGNQPQHF.